This T cell receptor beta chain was obtained from a study of CD8 T cells in Susac syndrome. Study conclusions and caveats: Susac-specific public clones in total CD8+ repertoires numbered sixteen; in CD8+ TEMRA repertoires, they numbered a few. Clonal expansion involving Susac CD8+ cells peaked in TEMRA cells and active patients.

With random hexamers, reverse transcription was performed on about 0.5 to 1 ug of RNA. It was immunoSEQ multiplex PCR that amplified TCR beta CDR3 across 54 Vbeta and 13 Jbeta. MiXCR, applied by TCRdb to the immunoSEQ multiplex PCR reads, yields one record per CDR3 protein. The data contain about 83,000 distinct CDR3 sequences, about 96% of them singletons. Germline V gives CDR1 DFQATT, CDR2 SNEGSKA (reference sequence). The CDR3 spans 11 residues. The ends were cut back, 4 bases at V and 3 bases at J, with 6 bases in the middle. Points on this clonotype: Its specificity is unknown.

Sequencing of TCR beta was carried out in blood CD8+ and CD4+ T cells. This chain joins TRBV20-1 and TRBJ1-2; no definite D call. Sequenced sample: CD8+ T cells from PBMCs. The receptor was isolated from a human donor with Susac syndrome. This CDR3 reads CSAKADYGYTF. The CDR3 region has the DNA TGCAGTGCTAAGGCTGACTATGGCTACACCTTC.